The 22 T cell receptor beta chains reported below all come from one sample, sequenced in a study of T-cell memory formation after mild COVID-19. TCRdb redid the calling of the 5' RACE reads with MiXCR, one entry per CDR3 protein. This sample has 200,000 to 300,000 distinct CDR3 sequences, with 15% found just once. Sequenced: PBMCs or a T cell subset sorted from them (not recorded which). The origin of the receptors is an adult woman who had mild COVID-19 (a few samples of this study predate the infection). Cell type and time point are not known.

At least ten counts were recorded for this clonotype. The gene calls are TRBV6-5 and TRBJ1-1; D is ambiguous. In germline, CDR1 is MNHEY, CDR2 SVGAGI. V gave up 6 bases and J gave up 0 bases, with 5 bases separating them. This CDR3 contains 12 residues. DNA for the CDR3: TGTGCCAGCAGCCGTATGAACACTGAAGCTTTCTTT. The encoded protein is CASSRMNTEAFF.

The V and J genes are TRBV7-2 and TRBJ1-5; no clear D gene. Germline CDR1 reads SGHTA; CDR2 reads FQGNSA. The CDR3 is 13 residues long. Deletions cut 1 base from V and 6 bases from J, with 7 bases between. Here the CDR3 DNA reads TGTGCCAGCAGCTTAGATGCCTTTCAGCCCCAGCATTTT. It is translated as CASSLDAFQPQHF.

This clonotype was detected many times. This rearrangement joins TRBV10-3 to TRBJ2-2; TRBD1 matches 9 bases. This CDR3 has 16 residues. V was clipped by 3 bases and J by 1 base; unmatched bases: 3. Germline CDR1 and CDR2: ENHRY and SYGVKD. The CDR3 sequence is CAISDGTGKNTGELFF. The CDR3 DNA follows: TGTGCCATCAGTGACGGGACAGGGAAGAACACCGGGGAGCTGTTTTTT.

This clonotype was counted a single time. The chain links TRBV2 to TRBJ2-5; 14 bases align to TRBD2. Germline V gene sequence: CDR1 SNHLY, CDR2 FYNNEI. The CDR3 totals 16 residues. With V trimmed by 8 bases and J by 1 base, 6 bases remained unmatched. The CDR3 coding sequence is TGTGCCAGCCGGGGACTAGCGGGGGCTCTCCAAGAGACCCAGTACTTC. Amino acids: CASRGLAGALQETQYF. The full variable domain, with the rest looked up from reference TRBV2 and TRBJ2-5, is EPEVTQTPSHQVTQMGQEVILRCVPISNHLYFYWYRQILGQKVEFLVSFYNNEISEKSEIFDDQFSVERPDGSNFTLKIRSTKLEDSAMYFCASRGLAGALQETQYFGPGTRLLVL.

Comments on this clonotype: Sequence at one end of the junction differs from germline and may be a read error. CDR3 DNA sequence: TGTGCCAGCAGCCTAGCGCACCGGGACACTAGCAATCAGCCCCAGCATTTT. Translated: CASSLAHRDTSNQPQHF. The chain has TRBV7-8 and TRBJ1-5; weak D call: TRBD1 (6 bases). CDR3 length: 17 amino acids. The germline V gene has CDR1 SGHVS and CDR2 FQNEAQ.

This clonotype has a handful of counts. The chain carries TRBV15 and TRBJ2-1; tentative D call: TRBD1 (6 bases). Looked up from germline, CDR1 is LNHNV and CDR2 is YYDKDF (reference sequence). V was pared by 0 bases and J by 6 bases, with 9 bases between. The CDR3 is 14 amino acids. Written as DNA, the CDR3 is TGTGCCACCAGCAGAGACAGGGACATCAATGAGCAGTTCTTC. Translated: CATSRDRDINEQFF.

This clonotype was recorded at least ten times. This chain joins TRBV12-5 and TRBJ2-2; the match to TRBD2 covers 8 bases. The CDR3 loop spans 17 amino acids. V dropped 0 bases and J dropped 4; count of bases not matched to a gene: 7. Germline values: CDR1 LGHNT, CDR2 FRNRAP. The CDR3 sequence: CASGLVPDLAGTGELFF. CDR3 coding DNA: TGTGCTAGTGGTTTGGTACCGGACCTAGCGGGCACCGGGGAGCTGTTTTTT.

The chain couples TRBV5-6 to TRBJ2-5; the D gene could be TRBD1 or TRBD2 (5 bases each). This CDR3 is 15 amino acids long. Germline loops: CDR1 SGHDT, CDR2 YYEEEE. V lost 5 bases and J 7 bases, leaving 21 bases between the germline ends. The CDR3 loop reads CASSYEGIPRGTQYF. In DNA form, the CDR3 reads TGTGCCAGCAGTTATGAGGGGATACCCCGGGGGACCCAGTACTTC.

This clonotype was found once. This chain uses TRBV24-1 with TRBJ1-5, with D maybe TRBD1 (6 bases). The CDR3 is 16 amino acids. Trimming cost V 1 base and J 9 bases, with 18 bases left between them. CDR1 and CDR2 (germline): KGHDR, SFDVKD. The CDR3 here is CATSDFTQGPPRPQHF. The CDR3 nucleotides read TGTGCCACCAGTGATTTTACTCAGGGGCCCCCGAGGCCCCAGCATTTT.

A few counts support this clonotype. The CDR3 protein is CASSASGGHYNEQFF. The CDR3 DNA reads as TGCGCCAGCAGCGCTAGCGGGGGGCACTACAATGAGCAGTTCTTC. This sequence joins TRBV5-1 and TRBJ2-1; 11 bases map to TRBD2. Per the germline V gene, CDR1 is SGHRS and CDR2 is YFSETQ. The CDR3 consists of 15 residues. The J segment lost 3 bases and the V segment lost 4 bases, leaving 3 bases of the junction unmatched.

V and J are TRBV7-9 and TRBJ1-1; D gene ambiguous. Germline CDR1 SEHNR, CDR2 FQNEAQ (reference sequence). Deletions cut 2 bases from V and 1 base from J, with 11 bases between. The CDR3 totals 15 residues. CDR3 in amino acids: CASSLSRTTNTEAFF. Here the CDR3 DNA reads TGTGCCAGCAGCTTAAGCAGGACCACGAACACTGAAGCTTTCTTT.

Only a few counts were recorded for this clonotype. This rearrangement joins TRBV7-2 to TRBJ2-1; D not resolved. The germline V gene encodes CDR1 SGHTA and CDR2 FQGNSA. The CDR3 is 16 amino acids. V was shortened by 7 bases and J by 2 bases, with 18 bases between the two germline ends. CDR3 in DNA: TGTGCCAGCACCCTAAGGGCACGGGTCGCCTACAATGAGCAGTTCTTC. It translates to CASTLRARVAYNEQFF.

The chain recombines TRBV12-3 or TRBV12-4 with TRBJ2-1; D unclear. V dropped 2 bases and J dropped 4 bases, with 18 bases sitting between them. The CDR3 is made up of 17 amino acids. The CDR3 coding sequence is TGTGCCAGCAGTTTAATTTTGGGTACGCCGTCGTACAATGAGCAGTTCTTC. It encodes CASSLILGTPSYNEQFF.

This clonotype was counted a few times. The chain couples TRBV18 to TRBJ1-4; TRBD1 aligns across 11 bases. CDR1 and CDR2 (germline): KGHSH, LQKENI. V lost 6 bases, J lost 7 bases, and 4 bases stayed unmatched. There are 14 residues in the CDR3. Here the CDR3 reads CASSRDRGAEKLFF. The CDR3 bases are TGTGCCAGCTCGCGGGACAGGGGGGCTGAAAAACTGTTTTTT.

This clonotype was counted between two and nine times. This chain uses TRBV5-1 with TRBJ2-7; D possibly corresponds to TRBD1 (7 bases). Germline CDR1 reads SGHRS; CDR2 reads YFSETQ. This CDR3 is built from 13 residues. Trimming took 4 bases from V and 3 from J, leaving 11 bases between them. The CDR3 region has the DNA TGCGCCAGCAGCCGGCGGGACAGCTACGAGCAGTACTTC. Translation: CASSRRDSYEQYF.

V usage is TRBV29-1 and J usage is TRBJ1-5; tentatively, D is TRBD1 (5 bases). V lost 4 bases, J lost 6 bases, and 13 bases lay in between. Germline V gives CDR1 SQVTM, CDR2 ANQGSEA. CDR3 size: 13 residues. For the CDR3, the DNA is TGCAGCGTTGTCCCTGGCGGGGGTCAGCCCCAGCATTTT. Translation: CSVVPGGGQPQHF.

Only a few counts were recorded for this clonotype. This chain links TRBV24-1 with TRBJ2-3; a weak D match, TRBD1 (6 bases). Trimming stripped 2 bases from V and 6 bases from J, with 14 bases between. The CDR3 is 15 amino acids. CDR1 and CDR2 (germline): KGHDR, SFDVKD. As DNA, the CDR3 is TGTGCCACCAGTGATTCGGGCAGGGGAGCGGATACGCAGTATTTT. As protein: CATSDSGRGADTQYF.

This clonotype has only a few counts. CDR3 residues: CASSSSDGSYEQYF. The CDR3 DNA is TGTGCCAGCAGCTCGTCGGACGGTTCCTACGAGCAGTACTTC. The genes are TRBV7-3 and TRBJ2-7; D is unresolved. CDR3 length: 14 residues. V shed 4 bases and J shed 1 base, with 11 bases lying between them. In germline, CDR1 is SGHTA, CDR2 FQGTGA.

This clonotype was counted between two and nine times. CDR3 residues: CATSRGVGSYGYTF. DNA of the CDR3: TGTGCCACGAGCCGAGGGGTCGGAAGCTATGGCTACACCTTC. The V call is TRBV25-1, the J call TRBJ1-2, with a possible D match to TRBD1 (5 bases). This CDR3 contains 14 residues. Germline CDR1 MGHDK, CDR2 SYGVNS. Trimming shortened V by 10 bases and J by 4 bases, and 19 bases separated the two germline ends.

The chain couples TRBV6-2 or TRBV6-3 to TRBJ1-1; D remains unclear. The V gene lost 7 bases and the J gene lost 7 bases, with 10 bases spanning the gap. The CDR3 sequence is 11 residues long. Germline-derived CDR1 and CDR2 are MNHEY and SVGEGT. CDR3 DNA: TGTGCCAGCACCCGACAATTTGAAGCTTTCTTT. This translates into CASTRQFEAFF.

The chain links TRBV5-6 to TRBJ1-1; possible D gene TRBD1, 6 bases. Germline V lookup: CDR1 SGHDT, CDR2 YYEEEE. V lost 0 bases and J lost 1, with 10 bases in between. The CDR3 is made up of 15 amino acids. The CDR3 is CASSLGRGWNTEAFF. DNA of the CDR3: TGTGCCAGCAGCTTGGGTAGGGGGTGGAACACTGAAGCTTTCTTT.

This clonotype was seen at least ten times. The DNA for the CDR3 is TGTGCCAGCAGTTTTGGGGATGAGCAGTTCTTC. Translating it yields CASSFGDEQFF. The V and J genes are TRBV12-3 or TRBV12-4 and TRBJ2-1; D is uncertain. V was pared by 3 bases and J by 8 bases, with 5 bases between. The CDR3 has 11 amino acids.